The 18 T cell receptor beta chains below come from one sample, sequenced in a study of OX40 agonist ivuxolimab in advanced cancers. Repertoires were generated with immunoSEQ multiplex PCR, while TCRdb's copy carries only in-frame clones and drops some. The sample records under 80,000 clones, about nine tenths being singletons. The material sequenced was CD4+ or CD8+ T cells sorted from blood, taken in a trial of the OX40 agonist ivuxolimab. Source of these receptors: an adult with an advanced solid tumor such as melanoma, head and neck, liver or kidney cancer.

This rearrangement joins TRBV5-1 to TRBJ2-3; the match to TRBD2 covers 9 bases. V dropped 1 base and J dropped 6; count of bases not matched to a gene: 9. The length of the CDR3 is 16 residues. In germline, CDR1 is SGHRS, CDR2 YFSETQ. The CDR3 DNA reads as TGCGCCAGCAGCTTGACCACCGGGACTAGCTTTGATACGCAGTATTTT. The encoded protein is CASSLTTGTSFDTQYF.

The gene calls are TRBV5-1 and TRBJ2-1; the D is unclear. This CDR3 is 15 amino acids long. V was shortened by 3 bases and J by 0 bases, with 10 bases between the two germline ends. Germline CDR1 is SGHRS and CDR2 is YFSETQ. The CDR3 region is CASSWMRGSYNEQFF. The CDR3 region has the DNA TGCGCCAGCAGCTGGATGAGAGGCTCCTACAATGAGCAGTTCTTC.

There are a few counts of this clone. CDR3 nucleotides: TGCGCCAGCAGCCCCCCAAAGGGCTATAATTCACCCCTCCACTTT. Amino acid sequence: CASSPPKGYNSPLHF. V and J are TRBV4-3 and TRBJ1-6; D ambiguous. Germline CDR1 is LGHNA and CDR2 is YSLEER. The CDR3 spans 15 residues. V lost 4 bases and J lost 3, with 10 bases in between.

CDR3 DNA sequence: TGTGCCAGCAGTTTCCGCCCGGGCGTCTACGAGCAGTACTTC. Translating gives CASSFRPGVYEQYF. This rearrangement joins TRBV6-5 to TRBJ2-7; the D is unclear. With 4 bases removed from V and 3 bases from J, the gap between germline ends came to 13 bases. Germline lookup yields CDR1 MNHEY and CDR2 SVGAGI. The CDR3 runs to 14 residues.

The rearrangement links TRBV10-1 to TRBJ2-7; TRBD2 agrees at 8 bases. Per the germline V gene, CDR1 is WNHNN and CDR2 is SYGVQD (reference sequence). This CDR3 contains 16 residues. The V and J ends lost 5 bases and 2 bases, in that order; junction bases with no gene match: 11. CDR3 sequence (DNA): TGCGCCAGCAGTACCGCGGGGGGTGACAACCCCTACGAGCAGTACTTC. Encoded protein: CASSTAGGDNPYEQYF.

The chain has TRBV14 and TRBJ1-1; no reliable D call. This CDR3 comprises 16 residues. Per germline, CDR1 SGHDN and CDR2 FVKESK. Trimming took 1 base from V and 1 from J, leaving 13 bases between them. This CDR3 reads CASSQGGVLPNTEAFF. As DNA, the CDR3 is TGTGCCAGCAGCCAAGGTGGGGTTCTGCCGAACACTGAAGCTTTCTTT.

The CDR3 coding sequence is TGTGCCAGCTCACAACCAAACACCATATATTTT. Translating gives CASSQPNTIYF. The chain couples TRBV18 to TRBJ1-3, with D unclear. The V end was cut by 4 bases, the J end by 6 bases, with 4 bases between. The CDR3 runs 11 residues. Per germline, CDR1 KGHSH and CDR2 LQKENI.

This chain uses TRBV30 with TRBJ1-6; weak D call: TRBD1 (5 bases). Germline CDR1 GTSNPN, CDR2 SVGIG (reference sequence). The V end lost 3 bases, the J end lost 10 bases, and 13 bases lay between the germline ends. The CDR3 loop spans 13 amino acids. The CDR3 region is CAWSRGSGSPLHF. CDR3 DNA: TGTGCCTGGAGCCGGGGCTCGGGGTCACCCCTCCACTTT.

In its sample, this clone was seen once. V gene TRBV6-5 combines with J gene TRBJ2-1; D possibly matches TRBD1 or TRBD2 (5 bases each). The ends were cut back, 5 bases at V and 12 bases at J, with 14 bases in the middle. The CDR3 runs to 12 residues. CDR1 and CDR2 from the germline V gene are MNHEY and SVGAGI. CDR3 in amino acids: CASSPPGPVQFF. CDR3 in DNA: TGTGCCAGCAGTCCGCCGGGACCAGTGCAGTTCTTC.

Of note for this clone: The junction differs from germline at one of its ends, possibly a read error. DNA of the CDR3: TGTGCCAGCAGCTTACGGGACAGGGGCCGACCCCCCCACTTT. Encoded protein: CASSLRDRGRPPHF. This chain links TRBV7-6 with TRBJ1-6; 10 nucleotides align to TRBD1. This CDR3 contains 14 residues. Germline lookup yields CDR1 SGHVS and CDR2 FNYEAQ.

V and J are TRBV2 and TRBJ2-1; 15 bases match TRBD2. The V and J ends lost 6 bases and 9 bases, in that order; junction bases with no gene match: 9. This CDR3 is built from 16 residues. Germline CDR1 reads SNHLY; CDR2 reads FYNNEI. The CDR3 here is CASRGTSGGTVSEQFF. The CDR3 DNA reads as TGTGCCAGCAGAGGGACTAGCGGGGGGACGGTTAGTGAGCAGTTCTTC.

The chain joins TRBV6-5 to TRBJ2-1; D is possibly TRBD2 (6 bases). The CDR3 covers 15 residues. Germline CDR1 reads MNHEY; CDR2 reads SVGAGI. The V end was cut by 2 bases, the J end by 6 bases, with 14 bases between. This CDR3 is CASSYGTGESNEQFF. The CDR3 DNA reads as TGTGCCAGCAGTTACGGAACGGGAGAGAGCAATGAGCAGTTCTTC.

The V gene is TRBV18, the J gene TRBJ2-2; possible D gene TRBD2, 5 bases. With 6 bases removed from V and 7 bases from J, the gap between germline ends came to 15 bases. Germline loops: CDR1 KGHSH, CDR2 LQKENI. This CDR3 is built from 14 residues. CDR3 sequence (DNA): TGTGCCAGCTCTCTAATCGACGGGAACGGGGAGCTGTTTTTT. Translated: CASSLIDGNGELFF.

The CDR3 coding sequence is TGTGCCAGCAGTGATTTGTTGACCCAGTACTTC. Translating gives CASSDLLTQYF. The chain combines TRBV2 with TRBJ2-5; D unresolved. This CDR3 comprises 11 residues. The ends were cut back, 3 bases at V and 7 bases at J, with 6 bases in the middle. Per germline, CDR1 SNHLY and CDR2 FYNNEI. Variable domain in full (rest from reference TRBV2 and TRBJ2-5): EPEVTQTPSHQVTQMGQEVILRCVPISNHLYFYWYRQILGQKVEFLVSFYNNEISEKSEIFDDQFSVERPDGSNFTLKIRSTKLEDSAMYFCASSDLLTQYFGPGTRLLVL.

The chain has TRBV4-3 and TRBJ2-7, with 7 bases fitting TRBD1. CDR3 length equals 15 residues. In germline, CDR1 is LGHNA, CDR2 YSLEER. Germline trimming cut 0 bases from V and 3 bases from J; bases unmatched to any gene: 5. Here the CDR3 reads CASSQEGSGGYEQYF. In DNA form, the CDR3 reads TGCGCCAGCAGCCAAGAGGGCTCAGGGGGCTACGAGCAGTACTTC.

This clone turned up a few times. J is TRBJ2-7 and V is TRBV18; D unclear. Per the germline V gene, CDR1 is KGHSH and CDR2 is LQKENI. This CDR3 region has 11 residues. V was shortened by 4 bases and J by 2 bases, with 3 bases between the two germline ends. The CDR3 region is CASSLAYEQYF. Written as DNA, the CDR3 is TGTGCCAGCTCACTTGCCTACGAGCAGTACTTC. Looking up the rest from reference TRBV18 and TRBJ2-7 gives the full variable domain: NAGVMQNPRHLVRRRGQEARLRCSPMKGHSHVYWYRQLPEEGLKFMVYLQKENIIDESGMPKERFSAEFPKEGPSILRIQQVVRGDSAAYFCASSLAYEQYFGPGTRLTVT.

V usage is TRBV5-1 and J usage is TRBJ1-1, with D hard to call. V lost 0 bases to trimming and J lost 0 bases, with 9 bases between them. CDR3 length equals 15 residues. Germline-derived CDR1 and CDR2 are SGHRS and YFSETQ. CDR3 DNA sequence: TGCGCCAGCAGCTTGGATCCAGGACTGAACACTGAAGCTTTCTTT. Amino acids: CASSLDPGLNTEAFF.

This sequence joins TRBV5-1 and TRBJ2-2, with D hard to call. CDR1 and CDR2 from the germline V gene are SGHRS and YFSETQ. V lost 5 bases to trimming and J lost 5 bases, with 13 bases between them. The CDR3 spans 14 residues. The CDR3 is CASSPLPRTGELFF. CDR3 coding DNA: TGCGCCAGCAGTCCCCTTCCCAGGACCGGGGAGCTGTTTTTT.